A single sample is the source of the 3 T cell receptor beta chains below, sequenced in a study of human T cells and chemical hapten exposure. Regarding time point: patch test 3, about 24 weeks after DPC sensitization. As for treatment: therapeutic diphenylcyclopropenone sensitization with weekly scalp DPC. TCRdb recomputed calls from the RACE reads with MiXCR, one row per CDR3 protein. The table shows tens of thousands of distinct CDR3 sequences, with 10% to 13% occurring only once. Sequencing was performed on whole blood, taken in connection with sensitization to the hapten diphenylcyclopropenone (DPC). The receptors derive from a woman between 45 and 65 years old with alopecia areata. Some clones in this sample may be carry-over from other donors' samples.

This clonotype was detected a few times. The chain joins TRBV7-9 to TRBJ1-1; weak D call: TRBD1 (6 bases). The germline CDR1 and CDR2 sequences are SEHNR and FQNEAQ (reference sequence). The V and J ends lost 5 bases and 8 bases respectively, with 18 bases between them. The CDR3 sequence is 14 residues long. The CDR3 DNA follows: TGTGCCAGCAGCCCCACTGGGGGCGCAGGAGAAGCTTTCTTT. This codes for CASSPTGGAGEAFF.

The rearrangement joins TRBV5-1 to TRBJ2-2, with TRBD1 identical over 8 bases. The CDR3 is 14 residues long. CDR1 and CDR2 (germline): SGHRS, YFSETQ. V was clipped by 7 bases and J by 9 bases; unmatched bases: 11. The CDR3 nucleotides are TGCGCCAGCGTTCGGGGACAGGACCACCGGGAGCTGTTTTTT. This codes for CASVRGQDHRELFF. Full variable domain (missing parts from reference TRBV5-1 and TRBJ2-2): KAGVTQTPRYLIKTRGQQVTLSCSPISGHRSVSWYQQTPGQGLQFLFEYFSETQRNKGNFPGRFSGRQFSNSRSEMNVSTLELGDSALYLCASVRGQDHRELFFGEGSRLTVL.

This chain uses TRBV28 with TRBJ2-1; 9 bases map to TRBD2. Germline V CDR1 and CDR2: MDHEN, SYDVKM. This CDR3 is built from 15 residues. The ends lost 6 bases at V and 6 bases at J; junction bases unmatched: 9. The CDR3 spells CASRPGTSLSNEQFF. CDR3 in DNA: TGTGCCAGCAGGCCCGGGACTAGCTTATCCAATGAGCAGTTCTTC.